This paragraph covers one T cell receptor (beta chain) sequence. This CDR3 region has 15 residues. CDR1 and CDR2 from the germline V gene are SNHLY and FYNNEI. The V and J ends lost 6 bases and 1 base, in that order; junction bases with no gene match: 2. This entry belongs to a study of glioma-infiltrating T cells after dendritic cell vaccination. Up to about 2 ug genomic DNA was used for TCRB CDR3 amplification. The PCR used 60 V beta and 13 J beta primers. TCRdb's table, derived via immunoSEQ multiplex PCR, lists solely in-frame clones and lacks some. The profile shows around 67,000 clones, around 86% of them singletons.

The sequencing used blood, collected before dendritic cell vaccination. This clonotype was obtained from a human donor with glioblastoma. The J gene is TRBJ1-5, the V gene TRBV2; TRBD1 aligns across 11 bases. The CDR3 coding sequence is TGTGCCAGCAGCGGGGACAGGGGGAGCAATCAGCCCCAGCATTTT. Translation: CASSGDRGSNQPQHF.